Shown below are 2 T cell receptor beta chains from a single sample sequenced in a study of blood T cell repertoires in COVID-19. Using immunoSEQ multiplex PCR, the repertoire was profiled, and TCRdb retains in-frame clones only, with some absent. The sample holds 25,000 to 30,000 clones, 88% seen once. Sequences were obtained from peripheral blood. Receptors were obtained from a woman between 45 and 60 years old with active COVID-19.

The chain has TRBV2 and TRBJ2-5; the D is unclear. The CDR3 runs to 13 residues. Deletions cut 3 bases from V and 1 base from J, with 6 bases between. CDR1 and CDR2 from the germline V gene are SNHLY and FYNNEI. CDR3 loop: CASSDSGQETQYF. The CDR3 DNA sequence: TGTGCCAGCAGTGACTCGGGCCAAGAGACCCAGTACTTC.

V gene TRBV3-1 (or the pseudogene TRBV3-2) combines with J gene TRBJ1-4; D perhaps matches TRBD1 (5 bases). Germline CDR1 reads LGHDT; CDR2 reads YNNKEL (reference sequence). The ends were cut back, 1 base at V and 14 bases at J, with 11 bases in the middle. The CDR3 sequence is 12 residues long. The CDR3 region is CASSQVGAGLFF. The CDR3 region has the DNA TGTGCCAGCAGCCAAGTAGGGGCCGGGCTGTTTTTT.